Detailed here is one T cell receptor (beta chain). The data were obtained in a study of blood T cell repertoires in COVID-19. Study-wide background: T cells, B-cell-depleted T cells, or PBMCs supplied cDNA or gDNA.

The trim removed 8 bases at V and 5 bases at J, leaving 11 bases unmatched. CDR1 SQVTM and CDR2 ANQGSEA come from the germline V gene. The CDR3 is 15 amino acids. Method: immunoSEQ multiplex PCR; TCRdb's copy keeps in-frame clones and lacks some. The sample has some 48,000 clones; approximately 89% are singletons. This chain uses TRBV29-1 with TRBJ2-2, with 10 positions matching TRBD1. The source is an elderly woman with acute or convalescent COVID-19. Sequenced input: peripheral blood. The CDR3 region is CSSPGTGDRTGELFF. DNA for the CDR3: TGCAGCTCGCCCGGGACAGGGGATAGAACCGGGGAGCTGTTTTTT.